This TCR beta chain was sequenced during a study of T cell responses to AZD1222 COVID-19 vaccine. The method was immunoSEQ multiplex PCR; TCRdb's version includes in-frame clones alone and lacks a portion of them. The data hold about 150,000 clones, with 75% to 90% observed a single time. The germline CDR1 and CDR2 sequences are SGHAT and FQNNGV. The CDR3 contains 12 residues. Trimming left V 0 bases short and J 8 bases short, with 7 bases between. This clonotype was sampled from an adult in good health. Sequencing used peripheral blood, obtained on day 0 of AZD1222 vaccination. The J gene is TRBJ1-2, the V gene TRBV11-2, with a possible D match to TRBD1 (5 bases). The CDR3 loop reads CASSLEGDGYTF. The CDR3 DNA sequence: TGTGCCAGCAGCTTAGAGGGGGACGGCTACACCTTC.